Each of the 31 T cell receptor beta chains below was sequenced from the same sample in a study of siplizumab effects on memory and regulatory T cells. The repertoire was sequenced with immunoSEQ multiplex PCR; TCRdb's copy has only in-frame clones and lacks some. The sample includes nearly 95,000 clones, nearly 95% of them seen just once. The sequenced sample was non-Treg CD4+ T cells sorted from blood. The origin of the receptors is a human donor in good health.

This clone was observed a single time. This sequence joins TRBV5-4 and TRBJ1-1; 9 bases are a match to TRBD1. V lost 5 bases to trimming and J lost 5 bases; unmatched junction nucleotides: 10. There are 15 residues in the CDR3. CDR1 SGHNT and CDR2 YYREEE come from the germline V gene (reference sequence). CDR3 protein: CASRSRDRVETEAFF. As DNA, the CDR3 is TGTGCCAGCAGAAGCCGGGACAGGGTTGAAACTGAAGCTTTCTTT.

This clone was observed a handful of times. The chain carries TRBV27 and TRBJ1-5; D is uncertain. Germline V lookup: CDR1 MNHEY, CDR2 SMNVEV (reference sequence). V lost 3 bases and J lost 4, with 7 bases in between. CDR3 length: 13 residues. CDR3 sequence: CASSFGGNQPQHF. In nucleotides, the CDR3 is TGTGCCAGCAGTTTCGGCGGGAATCAGCCCCAGCATTTT.

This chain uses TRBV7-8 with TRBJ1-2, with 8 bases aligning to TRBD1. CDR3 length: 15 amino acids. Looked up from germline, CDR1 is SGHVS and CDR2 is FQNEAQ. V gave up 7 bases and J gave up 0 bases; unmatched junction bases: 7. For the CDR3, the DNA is TGTGCCAGCACCCAGGGACAGGCCGCTAACTATGGCTACACCTTC. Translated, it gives CASTQGQAANYGYTF.

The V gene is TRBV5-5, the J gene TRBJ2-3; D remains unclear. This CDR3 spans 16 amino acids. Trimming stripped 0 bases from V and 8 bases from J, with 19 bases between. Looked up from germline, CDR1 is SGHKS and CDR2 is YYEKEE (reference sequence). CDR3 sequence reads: CASSLDRRYNIGTQYF. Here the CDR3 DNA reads TGTGCCAGCAGCTTGGACCGAAGGTATAATATAGGTACGCAGTATTTT.

CDR3 in DNA: TGTGCCAGCAGCTTTCCCAAGCCCGGGGTCGCGAACACCGGGGAGCTGTTTTTT. Encoded protein: CASSFPKPGVANTGELFF. V gene TRBV9 combines with J gene TRBJ2-2; TRBD2 might be the D (5 bases). The CDR3 length is 18 residues. V lost 4 bases to trimming and J lost 0 bases, with 19 bases between them. Germline V lookup: CDR1 SGDLS, CDR2 YYNGEE.

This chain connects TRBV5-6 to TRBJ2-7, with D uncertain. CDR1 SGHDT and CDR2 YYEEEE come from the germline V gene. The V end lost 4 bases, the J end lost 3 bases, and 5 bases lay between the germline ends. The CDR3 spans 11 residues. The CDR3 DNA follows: TGTGCCAGCAGCCTGTACTACGAGCAGTACTTC. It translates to CASSLYYEQYF.

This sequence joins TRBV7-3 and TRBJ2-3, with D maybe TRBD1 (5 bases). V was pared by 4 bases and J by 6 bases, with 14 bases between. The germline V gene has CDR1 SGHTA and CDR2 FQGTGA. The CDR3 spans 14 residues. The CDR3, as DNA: TGTGCCAGCAGCTATACAGGTGTAGGGGATACGCAGTATTTT. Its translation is CASSYTGVGDTQYF.

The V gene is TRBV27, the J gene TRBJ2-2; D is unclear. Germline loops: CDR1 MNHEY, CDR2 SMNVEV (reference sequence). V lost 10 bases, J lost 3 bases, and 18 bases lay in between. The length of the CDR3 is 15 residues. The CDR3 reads CATLATVWDTGELFF. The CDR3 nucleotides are TGTGCCACCCTCGCTACTGTATGGGACACCGGGGAGCTGTTTTTT.

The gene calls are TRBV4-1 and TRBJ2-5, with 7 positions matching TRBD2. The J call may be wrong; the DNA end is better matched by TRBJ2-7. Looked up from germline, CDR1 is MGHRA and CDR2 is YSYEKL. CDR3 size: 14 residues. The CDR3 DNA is TGCGCCAGCAGCCCTGCTAGCGGCTCCTACGAGCAGTACTTC. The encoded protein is CASSPASGSYEQYF.

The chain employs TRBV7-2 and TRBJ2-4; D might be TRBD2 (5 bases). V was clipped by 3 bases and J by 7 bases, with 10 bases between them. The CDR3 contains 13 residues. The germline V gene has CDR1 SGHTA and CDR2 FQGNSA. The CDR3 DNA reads TGTGCCAGCAGCTTGGGAGAGGTGAACATTCAGTACTTC. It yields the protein CASSLGEVNIQYF.

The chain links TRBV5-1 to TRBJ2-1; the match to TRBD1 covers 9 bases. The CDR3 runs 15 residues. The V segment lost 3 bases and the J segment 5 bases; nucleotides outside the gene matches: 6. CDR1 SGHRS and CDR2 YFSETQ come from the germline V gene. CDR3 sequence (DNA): TGCGCCAGCAGCTCAGGACAGGGGTTCAACAATGAGCAGTTCTTC. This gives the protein CASSSGQGFNNEQFF.

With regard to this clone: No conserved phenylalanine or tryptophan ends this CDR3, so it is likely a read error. The DNA of the CDR3 is TGTGCCAGCAGCATCGCAGGGGGCACTGAAGCTTTCTAT. Protein sequence: CASSIAGGTEAFY. The genes are TRBV5-6 and TRBJ1-1; 7 nucleotides line up with TRBD1. The CDR3 is 13 residues long. Germline V gene lookup returns CDR1 SGHDT and CDR2 YYEEEE. The trim removed 4 bases at V and 4 bases at J, leaving 4 bases unmatched.

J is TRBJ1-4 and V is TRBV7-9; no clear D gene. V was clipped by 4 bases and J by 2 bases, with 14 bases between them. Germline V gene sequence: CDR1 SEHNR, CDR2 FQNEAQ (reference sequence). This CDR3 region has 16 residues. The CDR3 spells CASSSQGLQTNEKLFF. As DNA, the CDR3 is TGTGCCAGCAGCTCCCAAGGCTTGCAGACTAATGAAAAACTGTTTTTT.

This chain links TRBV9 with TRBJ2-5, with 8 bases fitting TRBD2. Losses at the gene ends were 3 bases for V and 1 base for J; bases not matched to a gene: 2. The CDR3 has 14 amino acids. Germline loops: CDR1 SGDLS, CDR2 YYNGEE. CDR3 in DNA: TGTGCCAGCAGCGCAACTAGCGGCCAAGAGACCCAGTACTTC. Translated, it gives CASSATSGQETQYF.

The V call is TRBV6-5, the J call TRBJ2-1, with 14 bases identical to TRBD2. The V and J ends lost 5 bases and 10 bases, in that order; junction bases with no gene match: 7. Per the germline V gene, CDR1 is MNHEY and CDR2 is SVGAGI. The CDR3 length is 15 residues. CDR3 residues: CASSPPGLAGVEQFF. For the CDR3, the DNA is TGTGCCAGCAGTCCACCGGGACTAGCGGGGGTCGAGCAGTTCTTC.

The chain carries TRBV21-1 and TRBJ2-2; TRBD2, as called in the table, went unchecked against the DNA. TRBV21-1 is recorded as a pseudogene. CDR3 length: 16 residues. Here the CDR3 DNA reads TGTGCCAGCAGCAAAGACCTAGCGGGAGTTACCGGGGAGCTGTTTTTT. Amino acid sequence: CASSKDLAGVTGELFF.

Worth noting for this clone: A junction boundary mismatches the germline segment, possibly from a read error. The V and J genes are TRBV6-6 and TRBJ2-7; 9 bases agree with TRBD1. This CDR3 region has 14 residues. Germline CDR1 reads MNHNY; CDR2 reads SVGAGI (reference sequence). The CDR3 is CASSPPGTGFLLVF. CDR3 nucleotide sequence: TGTGCCAGCAGTCCCCCGGGGACAGGGTTTCTGTTGGTCTTC.

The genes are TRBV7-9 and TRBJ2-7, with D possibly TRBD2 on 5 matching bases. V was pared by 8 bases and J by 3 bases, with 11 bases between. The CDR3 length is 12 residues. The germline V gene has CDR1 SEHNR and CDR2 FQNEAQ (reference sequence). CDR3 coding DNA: TGTGCCAGCGGGGTGGGGAGCTACGAGCAGTACTTC. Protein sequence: CASGVGSYEQYF. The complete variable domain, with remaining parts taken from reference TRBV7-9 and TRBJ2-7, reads DTGVSQNPRHKITKRGQNVTFRCDPISEHNRLYWYRQTLGQGPEFLTYFQNEAQLEKSRLLSDRFSAERPKGSFSTLEIQRTEQGDSAMYLCASGVGSYEQYFGPGTRLTVT.

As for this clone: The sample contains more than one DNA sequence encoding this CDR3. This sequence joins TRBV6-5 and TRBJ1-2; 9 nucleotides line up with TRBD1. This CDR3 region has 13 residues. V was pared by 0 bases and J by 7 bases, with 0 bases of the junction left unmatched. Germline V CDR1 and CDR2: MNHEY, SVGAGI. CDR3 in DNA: TGTGCCAGCAGTTACTCGACAGGGGGTGGCTACACCTTC. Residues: CASSYSTGGGYTF.

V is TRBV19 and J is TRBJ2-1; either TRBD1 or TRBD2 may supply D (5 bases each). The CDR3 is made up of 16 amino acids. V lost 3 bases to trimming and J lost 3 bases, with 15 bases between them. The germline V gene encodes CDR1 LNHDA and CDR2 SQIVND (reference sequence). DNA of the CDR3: TGTGCCAGTAGTATTGCCGGGACGGGAAGCTACAATGAGCAGTTCTTC. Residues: CASSIAGTGSYNEQFF. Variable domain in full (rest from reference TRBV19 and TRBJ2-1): DGGITQSPKYLFRKEGQNVTLSCEQNLNHDAMYWYRQDPGQGLRLIYYSQIVNDFQKGDIAEGYSVSREKKESFPLTVTSAQKNPTAFYLCASSIAGTGSYNEQFFGPGTRLTVL.

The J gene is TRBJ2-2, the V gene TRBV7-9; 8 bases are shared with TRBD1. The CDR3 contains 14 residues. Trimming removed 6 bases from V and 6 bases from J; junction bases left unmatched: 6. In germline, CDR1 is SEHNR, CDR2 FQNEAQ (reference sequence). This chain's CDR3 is CASRSDRVAGELFF. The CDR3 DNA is TGTGCCAGCAGGTCGGACAGGGTGGCCGGGGAGCTGTTTTTT.

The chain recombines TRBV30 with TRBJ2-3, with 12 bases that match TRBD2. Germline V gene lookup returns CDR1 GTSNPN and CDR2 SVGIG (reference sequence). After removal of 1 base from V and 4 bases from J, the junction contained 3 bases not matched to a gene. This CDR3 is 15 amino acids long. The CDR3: CAWSGLAGVADTQYF. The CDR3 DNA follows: TGTGCCTGGAGTGGACTAGCGGGAGTCGCAGATACGCAGTATTTT.

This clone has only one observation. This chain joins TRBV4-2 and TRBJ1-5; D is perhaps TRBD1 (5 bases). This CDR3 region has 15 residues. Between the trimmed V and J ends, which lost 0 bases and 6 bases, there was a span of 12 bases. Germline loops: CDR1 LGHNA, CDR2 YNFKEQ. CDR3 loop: CASSQEGGAGQPQHF. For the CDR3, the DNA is TGTGCCAGCAGCCAAGAGGGAGGGGCTGGTCAGCCCCAGCATTTT.

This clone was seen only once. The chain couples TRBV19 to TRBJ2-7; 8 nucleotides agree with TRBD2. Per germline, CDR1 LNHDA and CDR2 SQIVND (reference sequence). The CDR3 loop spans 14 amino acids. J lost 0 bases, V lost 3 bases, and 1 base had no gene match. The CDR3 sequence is CASSMTSASYEQYF. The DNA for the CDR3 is TGTGCCAGTAGTATGACTAGCGCCTCCTACGAGCAGTACTTC.

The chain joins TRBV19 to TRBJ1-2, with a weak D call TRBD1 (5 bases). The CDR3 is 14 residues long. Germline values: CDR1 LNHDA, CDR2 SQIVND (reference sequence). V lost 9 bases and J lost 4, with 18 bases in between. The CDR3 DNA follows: TGTGCCAGCCTAAACTCAGGGCAAAGCTATGGCTACACCTTC. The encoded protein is CASLNSGQSYGYTF.

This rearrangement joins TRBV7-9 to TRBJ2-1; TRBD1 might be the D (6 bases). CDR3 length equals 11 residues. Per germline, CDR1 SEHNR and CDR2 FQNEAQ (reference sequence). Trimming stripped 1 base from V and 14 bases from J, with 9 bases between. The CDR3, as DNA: TGTGCCAGCAGCTTAGACCAGGGGAAGTTCTTC. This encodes CASSLDQGKFF.

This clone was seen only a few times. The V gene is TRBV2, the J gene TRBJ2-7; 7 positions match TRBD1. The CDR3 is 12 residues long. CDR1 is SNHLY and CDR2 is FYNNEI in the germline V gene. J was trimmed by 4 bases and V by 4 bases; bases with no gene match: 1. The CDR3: CASSVDRYEQYF. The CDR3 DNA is TGTGCCAGCAGTGTGGACAGGTACGAGCAGTACTTC.

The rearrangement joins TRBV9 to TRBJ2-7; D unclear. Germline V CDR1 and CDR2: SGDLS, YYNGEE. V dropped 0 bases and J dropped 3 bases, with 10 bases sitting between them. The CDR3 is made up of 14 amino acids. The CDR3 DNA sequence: TGTGCCAGCAGCGTAGAACCAGGAATCTACGAGCAGTACTTC. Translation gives CASSVEPGIYEQYF.

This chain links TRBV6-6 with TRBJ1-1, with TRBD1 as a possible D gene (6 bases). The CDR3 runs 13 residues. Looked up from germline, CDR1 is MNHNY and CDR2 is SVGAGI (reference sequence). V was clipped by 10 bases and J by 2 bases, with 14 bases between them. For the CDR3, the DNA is TGTGCCACCAGGGACATCCGAAACACTGAAGCTTTCTTT. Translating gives CATRDIRNTEAFF.

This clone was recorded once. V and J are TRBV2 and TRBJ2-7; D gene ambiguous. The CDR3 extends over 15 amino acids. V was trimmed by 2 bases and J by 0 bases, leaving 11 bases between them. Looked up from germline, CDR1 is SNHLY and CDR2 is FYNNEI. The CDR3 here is CASSERRSSSYEQYF. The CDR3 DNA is TGTGCCAGCAGTGAACGCAGGTCAAGCTCCTACGAGCAGTACTTC.

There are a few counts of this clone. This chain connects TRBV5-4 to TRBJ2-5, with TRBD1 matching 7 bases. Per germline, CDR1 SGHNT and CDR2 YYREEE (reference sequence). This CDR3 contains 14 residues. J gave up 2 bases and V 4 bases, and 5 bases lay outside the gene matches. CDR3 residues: CASSPGTAQETQYF. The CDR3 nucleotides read TGTGCCAGCAGCCCCGGGACAGCTCAAGAGACCCAGTACTTC.